This T cell receptor beta chain appears in the sequencing data of a study of blood T cell repertoires in COVID-19. Study-wide background: Sites in the United States, Italy and Spain provided acute and convalescent COVID-19 samples. Nucleic acid was either cDNA or gDNA, and it came from T cells, B-cell-depleted T cells, or PBMCs.

Original processing notes: Estimation of nucleated cell counts relied on the amplification of reference gene primers. Measured with immunoSEQ multiplex PCR; TCRdb has only the in-frame clones, and not every one. V and J calls and clone size are copied from that table; D and trimming were computed from the DNA. The sample has about 92,000 clones, roughly nine tenths seen once; the top ten hold 1.8%. This CDR3 is 18 amino acids long. V was pared by 3 bases and J by 3 bases, with 12 bases of the junction left unmatched. Per germline, CDR1 SGHRS and CDR2 YFSETQ. The receptor was isolated from a human donor with active COVID-19. The donor label of this sample is uncertain. V and J are TRBV5-1 and TRBJ1-4; TRBD1 agrees at 9 bases. The sequenced sample consisted of peripheral blood. CDR3 DNA: TGCGCCAGCAGCTCCCCGGGACAGGGCAAGGTTTCTAATGAAAAACTGTTTTTT. Translating gives CASSSPGQGKVSNEKLFF.